These 3 T cell receptor beta chains share one sample of origin, sequenced in a study of cytomegalovirus exposure and HLA in healthy donors. It was with 60 Vbeta and 13 Jbeta primers that the PCR ran. The assay was immunoSEQ multiplex PCR, and TCRdb's table has in-frame clones only and misses some. This table has about 150,000 clones, roughly three quarters appearing once. Sequencing was carried out using PBMCs. The receptor source for this set is a man aged 25-45 years in good health and CMV-seropositive.

The chain links TRBV10-1 to TRBJ2-2; the match to TRBD2 covers 7 bases. Germline CDR1 and CDR2: WNHNN and SYGVQD (reference sequence). The trim removed 5 bases at V and 8 bases at J, leaving 8 bases unmatched. The CDR3 length is 14 residues. The CDR3 nucleotides are TGCGCCAGCAGTCTCTCGGGGGGTAGGGGGGAGCTGTTTTTT. It specifies CASSLSGGRGELFF.

The J gene is TRBJ2-7, the V gene TRBV29-1, with TRBD1 identical over 12 bases. The CDR3 extends over 13 amino acids. V lost 3 bases and J lost 6; bases outside the gene matches: 3. Germline-derived CDR1 and CDR2 are SQVTM and ANQGSEA. The CDR3 nucleotides read TGCAGCGTTGAGGGACAGGGGGCGGCCGAGCAGTACTTC. This sequence encodes CSVEGQGAAEQYF.

The gene calls are TRBV2 and TRBJ1-5; the D is unclear. Trimming stripped 4 bases from V and 0 bases from J, with 10 bases between. CDR3 length equals 15 residues. The V gene's germline CDR1 is SNHLY and CDR2 FYNNEI. As DNA, the CDR3 is TGTGCCAGCAGTGTCACGGGGTATAGCAATCAGCCCCAGCATTTT. Protein: CASSVTGYSNQPQHF. The full variable domain, in which reference TRBV2 and TRBJ1-5 provide the parts outside the CDR3, is EPEVTQTPSHQVTQMGQEVILRCVPISNHLYFYWYRQILGQKVEFLVSFYNNEISEKSEIFDDQFSVERPDGSNFTLKIRSTKLEDSAMYFCASSVTGYSNQPQHFGDGTRLSIL.